This T cell receptor beta chain was observed in a study of immune characterization of retroperitoneal liposarcoma. TCRdb fed the PCR reads into MiXCR, producing one record per CDR3 protein. The profile shows about 12,000 distinct CDR3 sequences, 45% to 50% of them singletons. Losses at the gene ends were 8 bases for V and 2 bases for J; bases not matched to a gene: 3. The CDR3 has 14 amino acids. Source material: tumor tissue. V usage is TRBV12-3 or TRBV12-4 and J usage is TRBJ2-2; 9 nucleotides match TRBD1. The sequence was collected from a female donor with retroperitoneal liposarcoma. The CDR3 loop reads CASQGQGNTGELFF. CDR3 DNA sequence: TGTGCCAGCCAGGGACAGGGCAACACCGGGGAGCTGTTTTTT.